This is a list of T cell receptor beta chains from one sample in a study of shared clonotypes between healthy human individuals. Data came from immunoSEQ multiplex PCR; TCRdb stores just in-frame clones and leaves some out. The sample has fewer than 400,000 clones; about 74% are singletons. The sequencing sample was made of memory CD4+ T cells sorted from blood. The receptors originated from a man aged 25-40 years in good health. CDR3s include the opening cysteine and the closing phenylalanine or tryptophan. The D gene is left open where the match is weak. Only part of the rows carry a size: once, few, many, or a class if the clone is expanded.

D: NA; J: TRBJ1-3; V: TRBV4-3; size: once; CDR3: CASSQGQYRGNTIYF; DNA: TGCGCCAGCAGCCAAGGACAGTATCGTGGAAACACCATATATTTT
D: NA; J: TRBJ1-5; V: TRBV6-5; size: NA; CDR3: CASRPGTGSNQPQHF; DNA: TGTGCCAGCAGACCCGGGACGGGTAGCAATCAGCCCCAGCATTTT
D: NA; J: TRBJ2-1; V: TRBV9; size: NA; CDR3: CASSERISNSYNEQFF; DNA: TGTGCCAGCAGCGAGAGAATTAGCAACTCCTACAATGAGCAGTTCTTC
D: NA; J: TRBJ1-2; V: TRBV13; size: once; CDR3: CASSQGVLNYGYTF; DNA: TGCGCCAGCAGCCAAGGCGTTTTGAACTATGGCTACACCTTC
D: NA; J: TRBJ2-7; V: TRBV5-6; size: many; CDR3: CASSRDIYEQYF; DNA: TGTGCCAGCAGCCGAGATATCTACGAGCAGTACTTC
D: NA; J: TRBJ1-2; V: TRBV27; size: NA; CDR3: CASRSTAYYGYTF; DNA: TGTGCCAGCAGGTCAACAGCCTACTATGGCTACACCTTC
D: NA; J: TRBJ1-3; V: TRBV5-1; size: NA; CDR3: CASSLVAGDGTIYF; DNA: TGCGCCAGCAGCTTGGTAGCTGGGGATGGCACCATATATTTT
D: TRBD1; J: TRBJ2-7; V: TRBV6-1; size: NA; CDR3: CASSVQGQPSEQYF; DNA: TGTGCCAGCAGTGTACAGGGGCAGCCCTCCGAGCAGTACTTC
D: TRBD2; J: TRBJ2-1; V: TRBV7-9; size: NA; CDR3: CASSAPGLPYNEQFF; DNA: TGTGCCAGCAGTGCTCCGGGACTACCTTACAATGAGCAGTTCTTC
D: TRBD2; J: TRBJ2-1; V: TRBV25-1; size: few; CDR3: CASSDREGEQFF; DNA: TGTGCCAGCAGTGATAGGGAGGGGGAGCAGTTCTTC
D: NA; J: TRBJ2-5; V: TRBV27; size: NA; CDR3: CASSSDQRQETQYF; DNA: TGTGCCAGCAGTTCGGACCAAAGGCAAGAGACCCAGTACTTC
D: NA; J: TRBJ2-1; V: TRBV9; size: NA; CDR3: CASSPGTGTSLHNEQFF; DNA: TGTGCCAGCAGCCCGGGGACAGGGACTAGCCTCCATAATGAGCAGTTCTTC
D: TRBD2; J: TRBJ2-1; V: TRBV18; size: few; CDR3: CASSPLETSVVGEQFF; DNA: TGTGCCAGCTCACCACTCGAGACTAGCGTGGTTGGTGAGCAGTTCTTC
D: TRBD1; J: TRBJ2-7; V: TRBV29-1; size: NA; CDR3: CSVEGRGQGRVEQYF; DNA: TGCAGCGTTGAAGGCCGGGGACAGGGTCGGGTCGAGCAGTACTTC
D: TRBD1; J: TRBJ1-5; V: TRBV10-1; size: few; CDR3: CASSTGAQPQHF; DNA: TGCGCCAGCAGCACAGGGGCCCAGCCCCAGCATTTT
D: NA; J: TRBJ1-1; V: TRBV6-1; size: few; CDR3: CASSESGAGVRAFF; DNA: TGTGCCAGCAGTGAATCCGGGGCAGGGGTGCGTGCTTTCTTT
D: NA; J: TRBJ2-1; V: TRBV6-5; size: few; CDR3: CASRSVNEQFF; DNA: TGTGCCAGCAGGTCCGTCAATGAGCAGTTCTTC
D: NA; J: TRBJ2-7; V: TRBV25-1; size: NA; CDR3: CASSRQEVAQYF; DNA: TGTGCCAGCAGTCGACAGGAGGTCGCGCAGTACTTC
D: TRBD2; J: TRBJ2-7; V: TRBV5-1; size: once; CDR3: CASSLAPPGREGFSYEQYF; DNA: TGCGCCAGCAGCTTGGCCCCTCCGGGGCGGGAGGGTTTCTCCTACGAGCAGTACTTC
D: NA; J: TRBJ2-5; V: TRBV4-3; size: NA; CDR3: CASSQGGGIRETQYF; DNA: TGCGCCAGCAGCCAAGGTGGGGGGATTCGAGAGACCCAGTACTTC
D: NA; J: TRBJ1-2; V: TRBV10-3; size: NA; CDR3: CAISESGDGACTF; DNA: TGTGCCATCAGTGAGTCGGGGGACGGCGCGTGTACCTTC
D: TRBD2; J: TRBJ2-1; V: TRBV9; size: NA; CDR3: CASSVTSGPYNEQFF; DNA: TGTGCCAGCAGTGTTACTAGCGGCCCTTACAATGAGCAGTTCTTC
D: NA; J: TRBJ2-7; V: TRBV19; size: NA; CDR3: CASSIGLGFSYEQYF; DNA: TGTGCCAGTAGTATTGGATTAGGGTTTTCCTACGAGCAGTACTTC
D: NA; J: TRBJ2-3; V: TRBV28; size: NA; CDR3: CASSFPGLRSDTQYF; DNA: TGTGCCAGCAGTTTCCCCGGGCTCCGTTCAGATACGCAGTATTTT
D: TRBD2; J: TRBJ2-2; V: TRBV7-6; size: many; CDR3: CASSSHGTSGRVNTGELFF; DNA: TGTGCCAGCAGCTCCCACGGGACTAGCGGGAGGGTGAACACCGGGGAGCTGTTTTTT
D: TRBD1; J: TRBJ1-2; V: TRBV7-2; size: NA; CDR3: CASSYGQGLYGYTF; DNA: TGTGCCAGCAGCTACGGACAGGGGCTCTATGGCTACACCTTC
D: NA; J: TRBJ2-7; V: TRBV20-1; size: NA; CDR3: CSANEQYF; DNA: TGCAGTGCTAACGAGCAGTACTTC
D: NA; J: TRBJ2-2; V: TRBV7-2; size: NA; CDR3: CASSLGVGTGELFF; DNA: TGTGCCAGCAGCTTAGGGGTGGGCACCGGGGAGCTGTTTTTT
D: NA; J: TRBJ1-1; V: TRBV7-8; size: NA; CDR3: CASRTTRKNTEAFF; DNA: TGTGCCAGCAGGACTACACGGAAGAACACTGAAGCTTTCTTT
D: NA; J: TRBJ2-2; V: TRBV7-8; size: NA; CDR3: CASSSPAPPGELFF; DNA: TGTGCCAGCAGCTCTCCGGCGCCACCCGGGGAGCTGTTTTTT
D: NA; J: TRBJ2-2; V: TRBV6-5; size: NA; CDR3: CASSYDHTGELFF; DNA: TGTGCCAGCAGTTACGACCACACCGGGGAGCTGTTTTTT
D: TRBD2; J: TRBJ2-3; V: TRBV7-7; size: NA; CDR3: CASSLGLAGDTQYF; DNA: TGTGCTAGCAGCCTAGGACTAGCAGGCGATACGCAGTATTTT
D: NA; J: TRBJ2-6; V: TRBV10-3; size: few; CDR3: CAISDPASGAHSGANVLTF; DNA: TGTGCCATCAGTGACCCAGCCAGCGGTGCCCACTCTGGGGCCAACGTCCTGACTTTC
D: NA; J: TRBJ2-7; V: TRBV5-1; size: once; CDR3: CASSFQDGIMGEQYF; DNA: TGCGCCAGCAGCTTCCAGGACGGGATTATGGGCGAGCAGTACTTC
D: TRBD1; J: TRBJ1-2; V: TRBV6-1; size: NA; CDR3: CASSPGQGAFGYTF; DNA: TGTGCCAGCAGTCCGGGACAGGGGGCTTTTGGCTACACCTTC
D: TRBD1; J: TRBJ2-1; V: TRBV29-1; size: NA; CDR3: CSARTGGGNEQFF; DNA: TGCAGCGCCCGGACAGGGGGAGGCAATGAGCAGTTCTTC
D: NA; J: TRBJ1-1; V: TRBV6-5; size: NA; CDR3: CASSYRTSAGGTEAFF; DNA: TGTGCCAGCAGTTACCGAACGTCCGCGGGCGGGACTGAAGCTTTCTTT
D: TRBD1; J: TRBJ1-4; V: TRBV5-1; size: NA; CDR3: CASSAYRGPNEKLFF; DNA: TGCGCCAGCAGCGCATACAGGGGACCTAATGAAAAACTGTTTTTT
D: NA; J: TRBJ1-5; V: TRBV10-3; size: NA; CDR3: CAINDMGSNQPQHF; DNA: TGTGCCATCAACGATATGGGGAGCAATCAGCCCCAGCATTTT
D: NA; J: TRBJ2-1; V: TRBV5-1; size: NA; CDR3: CASRNTGTTNSSYNEQFF; DNA: TGCGCCAGCAGAAATACCGGGACAACTAATAGCTCCTACAATGAGCAGTTCTTC
D: TRBD1; J: TRBJ1-1; V: TRBV27; size: NA; CDR3: CASSLNRGSEAFF; DNA: TGTGCCAGCAGTTTAAACAGGGGATCTGAAGCTTTCTTT
D: TRBD2; J: TRBJ2-3; V: TRBV7-9; size: few; CDR3: CASSLGLAGSTDTQYF; DNA: TGTGCCAGCAGCTTAGGCCTAGCGGGGAGCACAGATACGCAGTATTTT
D: NA; J: TRBJ1-3; V: TRBV2; size: few; CDR3: CASSSRTVGNTIYF; DNA: TGTGCCAGCAGTTCTAGGACGGTTGGAAACACCATATATTTT
D: NA; J: TRBJ2-2; V: TRBV11-2; size: few; CDR3: CASTKVLADTGELFF; DNA: TGTGCCAGCACCAAGGTGCTAGCAGACACCGGGGAGCTGTTTTTT
D: TRBD1; J: TRBJ1-2; V: TRBV19; size: NA; CDR3: CASSTIGTAPNYGYTF; DNA: TGTGCCAGTAGTACGATCGGGACAGCGCCTAACTATGGCTACACCTTC
D: NA; J: TRBJ2-3; V: TRBV27; size: few; CDR3: CASSLYQSNTDTQYF; DNA: TGTGCCAGCAGTTTATATCAGAGTAACACAGATACGCAGTATTTT
D: TRBD1; J: TRBJ2-5; V: TRBV19; size: NA; CDR3: CASRNRGRQETQYF; DNA: TGTGCCAGTAGGAACAGGGGGAGGCAAGAGACCCAGTACTTC
D: TRBD2; J: TRBJ2-1; V: TRBV6-1; size: few; CDR3: CASSEITSAVGEQFF; DNA: TGTGCCAGCAGTGAAATTACTAGCGCCGTCGGCGAGCAGTTCTTC
D: NA; J: TRBJ1-1; V: TRBV9; size: NA; CDR3: CASSARRSTRNTEAFF; DNA: TGTGCCAGCAGCGCCAGAAGATCGACAAGGAACACTGAAGCTTTCTTT
D: NA; J: TRBJ1-2; V: TRBV5-6; size: few; CDR3: CASSLLTPGAGYGYTF; DNA: TGTGCCAGCAGCTTGCTAACTCCGGGAGCCGGCTATGGCTACACCTTC
D: NA; J: TRBJ2-5; V: TRBV2; size: few; CDR3: CASSEAAETQYF; DNA: TGTGCCAGCAGTGAAGCCGCCGAGACCCAGTACTTC
D: NA; J: TRBJ2-1; V: TRBV9; size: NA; CDR3: CASSADSGQFF; DNA: TGTGCCAGCAGCGCTGACAGCGGGCAGTTCTTC
D: NA; J: TRBJ2-2; V: TRBV19; size: NA; CDR3: CASSIMPNTGELFF; DNA: TGTGCCAGTAGTATTATGCCGAACACCGGGGAGCTGTTTTTT
D: NA; J: TRBJ1-2; V: TRBV2; size: NA; CDR3: CASKRGDYGYTF; DNA: TGTGCCAGCAAGAGGGGCGACTATGGCTACACCTTC
D: TRBD1; J: TRBJ1-1; V: TRBV4-1; size: NA; CDR3: CASSSLGSDRGNTEAFF; DNA: TGCGCCAGCAGCTCACTTGGCTCGGACAGGGGGAACACTGAAGCTTTCTTT
D: NA; J: TRBJ2-7; V: TRBV6-1; size: NA; CDR3: CASSGTYLREQYF; DNA: TGTGCCAGCAGTGGAACTTATCTACGCGAGCAGTACTTC
D: NA; J: TRBJ2-5; V: TRBV5-4; size: NA; CDR3: CASSLEGSGGETQYF; DNA: TGTGCCAGCAGCTTGGAAGGTAGCGGCGGTGAGACCCAGTACTTC
D: NA; J: TRBJ1-5; V: TRBV6-1; size: few; CDR3: CASSEARAGSTDQPQHF; DNA: TGTGCCAGCAGTGAAGCGCGGGCCGGGTCCACAGATCAGCCCCAGCATTTT